Sequencing of this T cell receptor (beta chain) was carried out in a study of blood T cells in healthy people across ages. Study conclusions and caveats: A strong correlation was found between TCR beta diversity and the percentage of naive T cells. Researchers deemed the diversity estimates from one million T cells underestimates.

The CDR3 length is 21 residues. Germline CDR1 SGHRS, CDR2 YFSETQ. The V segment lost 1 base and the J segment 6 bases; nucleotides outside the gene matches: 18. This clonotype showed up just a few times. The antigen is undetermined. PCR was performed a second time for roughly 7 to 11 cycles using a sample-barcoded 5' primer and a J-beta primer mix. Sequencing of every sample gave 3 million or more CDR3-containing paired-end reads. TCRdb re-derived calls from the 5' RACE reads in MiXCR, one entry per CDR3 protein. The sample lists around 500,000 distinct CDR3 sequences, roughly a quarter occurring once. The same sample was also used in a study of T cells of mothers and their children.

The clonotype was recovered from a boy younger than 10 in good health. Sequencing input: blood. The chain combines TRBV5-1 with TRBJ2-2; 13 bases line up with TRBD2. The CDR3 region is CASSLPARRLAGGIWAGELFF. The CDR3, as DNA: TGCGCCAGCAGCTTGCCCGCCCGACGACTAGCGGGGGGCATATGGGCCGGGGAGCTGTTTTTT.